This T cell receptor (beta chain) was recorded in a study of blood T cell repertoires in COVID-19. For the study at large: The study drew acute and convalescent COVID-19 samples from the United States, Italy and Spain.

The data were produced by immunoSEQ multiplex PCR, yet TCRdb's version contains in-frame clones alone and is incomplete. The sample carries roughly 290,000 clones, 80% to 90% recorded once. V was clipped by 3 bases and J by 3 bases; unmatched bases: 5. Looked up from germline, CDR1 is SNHLY and CDR2 is FYNNEI. The length of the CDR3 is 15 residues. There are a few counts of this clone. Sequencing input: peripheral blood. The sequence was obtained from a man younger than 40 with acute or convalescent COVID-19. V gene TRBV2 combines with J gene TRBJ2-7; 10 positions agree with TRBD2. The CDR3 bases are TGTGCCAGCAGTGAGTCTAGCGGGAGCTTCTACGAGCAGTACTTC. It translates to CASSESSGSFYEQYF. Full variable domain (remainder filled in from reference TRBV2 and TRBJ2-7): EPEVTQTPSHQVTQMGQEVILRCVPISNHLYFYWYRQILGQKVEFLVSFYNNEISEKSEIFDDQFSVERPDGSNFTLKIRSTKLEDSAMYFCASSESSGSFYEQYFGPGTRLTVT.